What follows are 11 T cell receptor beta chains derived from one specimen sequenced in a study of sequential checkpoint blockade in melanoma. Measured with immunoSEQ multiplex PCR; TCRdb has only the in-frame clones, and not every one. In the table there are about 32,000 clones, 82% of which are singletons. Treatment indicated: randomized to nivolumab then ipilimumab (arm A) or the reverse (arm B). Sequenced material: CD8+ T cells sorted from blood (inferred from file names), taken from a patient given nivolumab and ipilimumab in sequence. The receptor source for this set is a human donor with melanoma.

The CDR3 sequence is CASGQETYEQYF. The CDR3 DNA sequence: TGTGCCAGTGGGCAGGAAACCTACGAGCAGTACTTC. The rearrangement links TRBV25-1 to TRBJ2-7; no definite D call. This CDR3 has 12 residues. Germline CDR1 is MGHDK and CDR2 is SYGVNS. Trimming cost V 9 bases and J 2 bases, with 11 bases left between them.

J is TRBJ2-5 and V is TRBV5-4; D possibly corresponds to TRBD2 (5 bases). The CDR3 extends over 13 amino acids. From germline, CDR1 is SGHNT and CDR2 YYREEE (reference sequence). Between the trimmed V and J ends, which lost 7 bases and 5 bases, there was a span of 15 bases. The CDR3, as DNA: TGTGCCAGCTCTACCCCGAGGGTCGAGACCCAGTACTTC. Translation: CASSTPRVETQYF.

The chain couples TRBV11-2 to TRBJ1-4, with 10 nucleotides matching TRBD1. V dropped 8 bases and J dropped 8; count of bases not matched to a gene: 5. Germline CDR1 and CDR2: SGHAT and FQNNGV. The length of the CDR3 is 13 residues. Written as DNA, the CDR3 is TGTGCCAGCCGAGGACAGGGGGAGGAAAAACTGTTTTTT. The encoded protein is CASRGQGEEKLFF.

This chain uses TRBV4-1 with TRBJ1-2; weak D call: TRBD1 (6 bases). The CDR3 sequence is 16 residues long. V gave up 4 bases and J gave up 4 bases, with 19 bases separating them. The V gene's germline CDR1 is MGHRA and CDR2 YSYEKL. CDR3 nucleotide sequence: TGCGCCAGCAGCCCCCTAGACTGGACAGAGGGCTATGGCTACACCTTC. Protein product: CASSPLDWTEGYGYTF.

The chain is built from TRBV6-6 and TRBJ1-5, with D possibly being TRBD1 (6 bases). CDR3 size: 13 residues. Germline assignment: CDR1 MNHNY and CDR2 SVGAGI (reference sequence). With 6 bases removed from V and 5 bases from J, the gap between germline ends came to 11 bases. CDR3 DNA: TGTGCCAGCAGGATCCCAGGGGATCAGCCCCAGCATTTT. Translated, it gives CASRIPGDQPQHF.

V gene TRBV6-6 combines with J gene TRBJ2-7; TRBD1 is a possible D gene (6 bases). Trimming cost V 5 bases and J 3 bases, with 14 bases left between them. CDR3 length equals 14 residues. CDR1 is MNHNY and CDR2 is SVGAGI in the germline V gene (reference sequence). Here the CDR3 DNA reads TGTGCCAGCAGTACATACAGACAGGTCTACGAGCAGTACTTC. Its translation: CASSTYRQVYEQYF.

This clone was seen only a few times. The DNA of the CDR3 is TGTGCCAGTAGTGGGATCGGACTGTTAGAGACCCAGTACTTC. It yields the protein CASSGIGLLETQYF. The gene calls are TRBV19 and TRBJ2-5, with a possible D match to TRBD2 (5 bases). Germline CDR1 and CDR2: LNHDA and SQIVND (reference sequence). The CDR3 spans 14 residues. V was pared by 5 bases and J by 4 bases, with 14 bases between.

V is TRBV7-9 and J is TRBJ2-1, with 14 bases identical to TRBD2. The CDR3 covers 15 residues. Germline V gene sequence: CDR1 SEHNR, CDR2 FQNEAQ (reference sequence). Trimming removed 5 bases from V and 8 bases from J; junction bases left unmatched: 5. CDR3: CASSHRLAGGDEQFF. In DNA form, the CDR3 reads TGTGCCAGCAGCCATAGACTAGCGGGGGGGGATGAGCAGTTCTTC.

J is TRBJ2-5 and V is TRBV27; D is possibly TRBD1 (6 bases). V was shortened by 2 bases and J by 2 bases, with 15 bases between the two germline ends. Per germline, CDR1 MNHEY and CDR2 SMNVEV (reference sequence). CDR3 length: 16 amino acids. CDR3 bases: TGTGCCAGCAGTTTAGCCCTAGGACAGAGACAAGAGACCCAGTACTTC. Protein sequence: CASSLALGQRQETQYF.

As DNA, the CDR3 is TGTGCCAGCAGCCCCTTCATAGACTCCTACGAGCAGTACTTC. Its translation: CASSPFIDSYEQYF. V and J are TRBV7-2 and TRBJ2-7; D remains ambiguous. The germline V and J ends were trimmed by 5 bases and 0 bases, with 11 bases remaining between them. Germline V gene sequence: CDR1 SGHTA, CDR2 FQGNSA. The length of the CDR3 is 14 residues.

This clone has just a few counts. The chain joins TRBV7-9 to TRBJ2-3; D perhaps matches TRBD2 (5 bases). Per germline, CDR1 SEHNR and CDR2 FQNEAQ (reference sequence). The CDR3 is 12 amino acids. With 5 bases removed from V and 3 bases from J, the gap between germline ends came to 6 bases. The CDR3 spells CASSGETDTQYF. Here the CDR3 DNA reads TGTGCCAGCAGCGGGGAGACAGATACGCAGTATTTT.